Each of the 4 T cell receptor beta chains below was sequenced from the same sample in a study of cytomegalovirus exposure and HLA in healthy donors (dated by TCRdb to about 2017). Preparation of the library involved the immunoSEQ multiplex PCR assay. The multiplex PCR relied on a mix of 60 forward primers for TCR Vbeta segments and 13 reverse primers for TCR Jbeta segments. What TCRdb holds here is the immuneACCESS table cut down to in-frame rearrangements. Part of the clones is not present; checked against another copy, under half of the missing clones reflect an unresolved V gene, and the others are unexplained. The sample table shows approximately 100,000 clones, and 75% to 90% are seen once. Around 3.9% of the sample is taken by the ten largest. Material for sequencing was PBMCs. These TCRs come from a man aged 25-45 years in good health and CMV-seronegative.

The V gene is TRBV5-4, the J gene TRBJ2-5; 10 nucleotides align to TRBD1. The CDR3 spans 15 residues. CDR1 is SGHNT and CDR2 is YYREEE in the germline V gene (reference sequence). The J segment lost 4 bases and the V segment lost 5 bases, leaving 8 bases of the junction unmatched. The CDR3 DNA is TGTGCCAGCAGTAGGGACAGGGGTTATCGAGAGACCCAGTACTTC. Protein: CASSRDRGYRETQYF.

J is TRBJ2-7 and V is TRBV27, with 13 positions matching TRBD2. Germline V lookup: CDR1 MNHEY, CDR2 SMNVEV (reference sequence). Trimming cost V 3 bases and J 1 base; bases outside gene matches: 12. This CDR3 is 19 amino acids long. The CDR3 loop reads CASSFRGPGLAGTSYEQYF. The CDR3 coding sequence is TGTGCCAGCAGTTTTCGGGGCCCGGGACTAGCGGGGACGTCCTACGAGCAGTACTTC.

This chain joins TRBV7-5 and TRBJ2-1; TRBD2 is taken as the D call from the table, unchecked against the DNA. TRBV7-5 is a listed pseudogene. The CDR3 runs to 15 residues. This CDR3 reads CVRSLASSGRNSPFF. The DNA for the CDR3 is TGTGTCAGAAGCTTAGCGTCTAGCGGGAGGAATTCTCCGTTCTTC.

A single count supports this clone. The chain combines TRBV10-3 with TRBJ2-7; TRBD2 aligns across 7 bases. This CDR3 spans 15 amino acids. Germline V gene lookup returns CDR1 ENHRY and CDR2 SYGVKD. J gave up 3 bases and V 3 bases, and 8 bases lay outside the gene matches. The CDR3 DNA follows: TGTGCCATCAGTGACGGATCTTGGACTAGCTACGAGCAGTACTTC. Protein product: CAISDGSWTSYEQYF.